This T cell receptor beta chain was sequenced for a study of naive and memory T cell subsets. Study-wide points: Activation and differentiation may alter RNA-based TCR counts.

This CDR3 spans 16 amino acids. Germline loops: CDR1 KGHSH, CDR2 LQKENI. V lost 2 bases, J lost 6 bases, and 6 bases stayed unmatched. This clonotype showed up many times. As yet, its antigen is unknown. Both TRBC1 and TRBC2 were covered by a beta constant-region primer of two equimolar oligonucleotides. Ligation attached a single-stranded oligonucleotide with a 12-nucleotide UMI and the SP2 primer to the cDNA 3' end. Ligated cDNA was amplified by four rounds of PCR with nested alpha and beta constant-region primers and SP2. TCRdb reprocessed the UMI-ligation and nested PCR reads via MiXCR and lists one record per CDR3 protein. The sample records roughly 91,000 distinct CDR3 sequences, approximately 14% being singletons.

The rearrangement joins TRBV18 to TRBJ2-1; the match to TRBD1 covers 11 bases. Sequenced material: central memory CD4+ T cells from blood. The sequence derives from a human donor in good health. CDR3 sequence reads: CASSPNWGQGVNEQFF. Written as DNA, the CDR3 is TGTGCCAGCTCACCAAACTGGGGACAGGGGGTCAATGAGCAGTTCTTC.